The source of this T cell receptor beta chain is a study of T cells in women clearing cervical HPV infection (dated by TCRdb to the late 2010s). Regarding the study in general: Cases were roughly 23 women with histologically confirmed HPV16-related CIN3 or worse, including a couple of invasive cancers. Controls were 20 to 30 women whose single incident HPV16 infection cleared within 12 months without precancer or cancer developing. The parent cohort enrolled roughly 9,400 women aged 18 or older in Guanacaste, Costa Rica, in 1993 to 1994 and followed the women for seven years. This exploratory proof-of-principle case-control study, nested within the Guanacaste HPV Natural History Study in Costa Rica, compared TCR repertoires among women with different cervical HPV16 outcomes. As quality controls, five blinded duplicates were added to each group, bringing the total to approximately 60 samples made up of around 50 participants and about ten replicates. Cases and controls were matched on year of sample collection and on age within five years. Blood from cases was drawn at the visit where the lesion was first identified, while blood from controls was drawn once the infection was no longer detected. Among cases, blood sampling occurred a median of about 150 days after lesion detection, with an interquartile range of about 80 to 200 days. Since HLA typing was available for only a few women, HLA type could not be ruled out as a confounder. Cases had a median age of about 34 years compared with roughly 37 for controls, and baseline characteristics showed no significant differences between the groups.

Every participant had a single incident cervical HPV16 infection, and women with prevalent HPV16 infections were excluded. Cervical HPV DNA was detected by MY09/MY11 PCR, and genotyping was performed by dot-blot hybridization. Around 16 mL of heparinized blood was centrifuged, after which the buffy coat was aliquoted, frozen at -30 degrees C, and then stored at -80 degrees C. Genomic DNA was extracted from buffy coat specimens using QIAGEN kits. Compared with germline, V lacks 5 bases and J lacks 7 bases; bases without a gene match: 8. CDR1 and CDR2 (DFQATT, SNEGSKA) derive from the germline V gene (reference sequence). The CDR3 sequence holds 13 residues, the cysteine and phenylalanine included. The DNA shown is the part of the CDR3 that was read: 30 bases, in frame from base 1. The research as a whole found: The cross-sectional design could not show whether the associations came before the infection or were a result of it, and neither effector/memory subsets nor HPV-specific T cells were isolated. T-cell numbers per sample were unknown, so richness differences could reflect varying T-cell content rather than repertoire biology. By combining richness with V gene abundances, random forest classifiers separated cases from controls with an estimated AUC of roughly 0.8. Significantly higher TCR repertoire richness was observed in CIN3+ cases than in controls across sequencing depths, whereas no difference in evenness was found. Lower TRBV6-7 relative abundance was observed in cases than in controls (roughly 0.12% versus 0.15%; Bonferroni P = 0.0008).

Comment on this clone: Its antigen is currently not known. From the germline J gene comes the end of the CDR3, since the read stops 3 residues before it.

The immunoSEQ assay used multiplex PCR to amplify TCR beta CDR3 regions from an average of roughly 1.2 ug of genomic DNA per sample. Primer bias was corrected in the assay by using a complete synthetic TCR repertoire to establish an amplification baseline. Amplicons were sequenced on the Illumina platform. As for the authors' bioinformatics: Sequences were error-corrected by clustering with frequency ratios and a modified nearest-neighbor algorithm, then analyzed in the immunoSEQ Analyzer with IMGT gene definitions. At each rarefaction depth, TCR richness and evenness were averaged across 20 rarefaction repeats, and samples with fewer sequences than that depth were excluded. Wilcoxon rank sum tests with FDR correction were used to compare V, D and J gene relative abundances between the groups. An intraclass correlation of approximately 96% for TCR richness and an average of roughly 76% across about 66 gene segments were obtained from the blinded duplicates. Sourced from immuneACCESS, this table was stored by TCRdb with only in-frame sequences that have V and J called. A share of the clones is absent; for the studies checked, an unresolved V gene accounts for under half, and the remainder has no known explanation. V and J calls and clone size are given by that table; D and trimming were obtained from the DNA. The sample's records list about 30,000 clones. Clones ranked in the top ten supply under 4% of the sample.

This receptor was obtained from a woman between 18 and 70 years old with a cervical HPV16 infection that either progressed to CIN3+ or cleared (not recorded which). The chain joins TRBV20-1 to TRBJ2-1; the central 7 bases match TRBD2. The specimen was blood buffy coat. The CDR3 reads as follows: CSAPLWGGNEQFF. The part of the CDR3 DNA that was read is TGCAGTGCTCCGCTCTGGGGGGGGAATGAG.